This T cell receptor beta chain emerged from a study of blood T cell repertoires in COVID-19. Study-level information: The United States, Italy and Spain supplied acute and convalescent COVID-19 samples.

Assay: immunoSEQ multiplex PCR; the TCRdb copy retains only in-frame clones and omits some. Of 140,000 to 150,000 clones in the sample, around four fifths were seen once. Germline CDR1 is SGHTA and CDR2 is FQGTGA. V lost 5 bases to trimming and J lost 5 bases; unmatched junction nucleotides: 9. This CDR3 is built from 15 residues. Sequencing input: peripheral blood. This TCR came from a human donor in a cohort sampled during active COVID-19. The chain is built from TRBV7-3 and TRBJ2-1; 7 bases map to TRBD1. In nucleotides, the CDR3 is TGTGCCAGCAGCCGCCAGGGGGATAAGGACAATGAGCAGTTCTTC. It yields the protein CASSRQGDKDNEQFF.